One and the same sample provided the 22 T cell receptor beta chains below, sequenced in a study of cytomegalovirus exposure and HLA in healthy donors. PCR was performed using 60 Vbeta and 13 Jbeta primers. Method: immunoSEQ multiplex PCR; TCRdb's copy keeps in-frame clones and lacks some. The sample comprises 100,000 or so clones, about 81% of which are singletons, and 2.1% rests with the top ten. Sequenced material: PBMCs. Receptors were obtained from a young man in good health and CMV-seronegative.

This chain joins TRBV5-1 and TRBJ1-2; no clear D gene. Germline CDR1 reads SGHRS; CDR2 reads YFSETQ. The CDR3 runs 13 residues. Trimming shortened V by 0 bases and J by 2 bases, and 5 bases separated the two germline ends. The CDR3 coding sequence is TGCGCCAGCAGCTTGGGTCGGAACTATGGCTACACCTTC. It translates to CASSLGRNYGYTF.

This chain joins TRBV18 and TRBJ1-6, with a weak D call TRBD1 (5 bases). The CDR3 has 13 residues. From germline, CDR1 is KGHSH and CDR2 LQKENI. The V gene lost 6 bases and the J gene lost 13 bases, with 16 bases spanning the gap. The CDR3 region is CASSQDNLVPLHF. The CDR3 region has the DNA TGTGCCAGCTCGCAGGACAACCTAGTTCCCCTCCACTTT.

This sequence joins TRBV7-2 and TRBJ2-7; tentative D call: TRBD1 (5 bases). The germline V and J ends were trimmed by 4 bases and 1 base, with 14 bases remaining between them. The CDR3 has 15 residues. CDR1 SGHTA and CDR2 FQGNSA come from the germline V gene. Here the CDR3 reads CASSSRRGLSYEQYF. CDR3 nucleotides: TGTGCCAGCAGCTCCCGAAGGGGATTATCCTACGAGCAGTACTTC.

The chain employs TRBV25-1 and TRBJ2-5, with TRBD1 matching over 8 bases. The CDR3 extends over 15 amino acids. Germline values: CDR1 MGHDK, CDR2 SYGVNS. The junction had 7 bases not matched to a gene; V was cut back by 3 bases and J by 4 bases. The CDR3 is CASSDSSGGAETQYF. DNA for the CDR3: TGTGCCAGCAGTGATTCTTCAGGGGGCGCAGAGACCCAGTACTTC.

The chain couples TRBV19 to TRBJ2-3, with TRBD2 as a possible D gene (7 bases). The CDR3 is 15 amino acids. Germline assignment: CDR1 LNHDA and CDR2 SQIVND (reference sequence). V lost 10 bases to trimming and J lost 2 bases, with 19 bases between them. CDR3 nucleotide sequence: TGTGCCACCCAGGGAGGGGGACACCTCACAGATACGCAGTATTTT. Residues: CATQGGGHLTDTQYF.

This chain joins TRBV19 and TRBJ2-1; 11 bases map to TRBD2. Losses at the gene ends were 4 bases for V and 6 bases for J; bases not matched to a gene: 2. The CDR3 is 14 amino acids. Germline assignment: CDR1 LNHDA and CDR2 SQIVND (reference sequence). CDR3 loop: CASSRLAGPNEQFF. The CDR3 region has the DNA TGTGCCAGTAGTAGACTAGCGGGGCCCAATGAGCAGTTCTTC.

The chain employs TRBV5-1 and TRBJ2-7; possibly TRBD1 for D (5 bases). Trimming removed 0 bases at V and 2 bases at J, with 18 bases between. CDR1 is SGHRS and CDR2 is YFSETQ in the germline V gene. The CDR3 has 17 amino acids. CDR3 bases: TGCGCCAGCAGCTTGGGGGGCCTGGCAGGGCCCCCCTACGAGCAGTACTTC. This encodes CASSLGGLAGPPYEQYF.

This clone was observed a few times. The chain recombines TRBV28 with TRBJ2-7, with 9 positions matching TRBD1. In germline, CDR1 is MDHEN, CDR2 SYDVKM. The length of the CDR3 is 14 residues. V dropped 2 bases and J dropped 4; count of bases not matched to a gene: 3. CDR3: CASSLGTGQYEQYF. CDR3 DNA: TGTGCCAGCAGTTTAGGGACAGGGCAGTACGAGCAGTACTTC. Drawing the rest from reference TRBV28 and TRBJ2-7, the complete variable domain is DVKVTQSSRYLVKRTGEKVFLECVQDMDHENMFWYRQDPGLGLRLIYFSYDVKMKEKGDIPEGYSVSREKKERFSLILESASTNQTSMYLCASSLGTGQYEQYFGPGTRLTVT.

The V gene is TRBV29-1, the J gene TRBJ1-1; 12 bases are shared with TRBD1. Germline V gives CDR1 SQVTM, CDR2 ANQGSEA. The CDR3 is 13 amino acids. With 4 bases clipped from V and 6 bases from J, the junction kept 3 bases outside the gene matches. The CDR3 DNA is TGCAGCGTTGCCGGGACAGGGGGCTCTGAAGCTTTCTTT. Encoded protein: CSVAGTGGSEAFF.

This clone appeared once. V and J are TRBV19 and TRBJ1-4; 9 positions match TRBD1. The CDR3 consists of 15 residues. V trimming: 6 bases; J trimming: 8 bases; junction bases outside the gene matches: 10. The V gene's germline CDR1 is LNHDA and CDR2 SQIVND (reference sequence). The CDR3 is CASSQQGAEREKLFF. CDR3 nucleotide sequence: TGTGCCAGTAGCCAACAGGGGGCTGAGCGGGAAAAACTGTTTTTT.

This clone was seen more than once but under ten times. V gene TRBV19 combines with J gene TRBJ2-1; TRBD2 aligns across 13 bases. CDR3 size: 16 residues. Germline CDR1 LNHDA, CDR2 SQIVND (reference sequence). V gave up 3 bases and J gave up 8 bases; unmatched junction bases: 7. The CDR3 spells CASSIRTSGSQDEQFF. The DNA of the CDR3 is TGTGCCAGTAGTATCCGGACTAGCGGGAGTCAGGATGAGCAGTTCTTC.

This clone was counted a few times. Germline and junction disagree at one end, which may indicate a read error. The chain uses TRBV7-9 and TRBJ2-7; D is unclear. CDR3 length equals 11 residues. Germline-derived CDR1 and CDR2 are SEHNR and FQNEAQ (reference sequence). CDR3 sequence reads: CSSSALYEQYF. Here the CDR3 DNA reads TGTTCCAGCAGCGCCCTATACGAGCAGTACTTC.

CDR3 in amino acids: CASSPGVGGYEQYF. The CDR3 region has the DNA TGTGCCAGCAGCCCTGGGGTCGGGGGCTACGAGCAGTACTTC. The chain couples TRBV6-5 to TRBJ2-7, with D possibly being TRBD2 (6 bases). The V end lost 6 bases, the J end lost 3 bases, and 15 bases lay between the germline ends. The CDR3 length is 14 residues. Germline CDR1 and CDR2: MNHEY and SVGAGI.

This chain uses TRBV2 with TRBJ1-6; 7 bases agree with TRBD1. The CDR3 is made up of 16 amino acids. V was clipped by 2 bases and J by 10 bases; unmatched bases: 11. Germline lookup yields CDR1 SNHLY and CDR2 FYNNEI. The CDR3 here is CASSEFGGGRRSPLHF. In nucleotides, the CDR3 is TGTGCCAGCAGTGAATTTGGAGGGGGCCGCAGATCACCCCTCCACTTT.

The chain links TRBV5-4 to TRBJ2-5, with TRBD2 matching 10 bases. V trimming: 1 base; J trimming: 10 bases; junction bases outside the gene matches: 10. Per the germline V gene, CDR1 is SGHNT and CDR2 is YYREEE (reference sequence). The CDR3 contains 15 residues. The CDR3 nucleotides read TGTGCCAGCAGCTTGTTACTAGCGGGACCGCCCATCCAGTACTTC. Translating it yields CASSLLLAGPPIQYF.

The chain's CDR3 is CASSQEYGPGEKLFF. In DNA form, the CDR3 reads TGTGCCAGCAGCCAAGAGTATGGGCCGGGGGAAAAACTGTTTTTT. The J gene is TRBJ1-4, the V gene TRBV14; D is ambiguous. V was cut by 0 bases and J by 8 bases, with 13 bases left in between. There are 15 residues in the CDR3. In germline, CDR1 is SGHDN, CDR2 FVKESK.

The chain combines TRBV2 with TRBJ1-1; the D is unclear. Germline lookup yields CDR1 SNHLY and CDR2 FYNNEI. V was shortened by 5 bases and J by 3 bases, with 7 bases between the two germline ends. CDR3 length equals 12 residues. The CDR3 protein is CASSTLYTEAFF. The CDR3, as DNA: TGTGCCAGCAGTACTTTATACACTGAAGCTTTCTTT.

This clone was observed a few times. The genes are TRBV9 and TRBJ2-1; TRBD2 matches 9 bases. With V trimmed by 3 bases and J by 9 bases, 22 bases remained unmatched. CDR1 and CDR2 (germline): SGDLS, YYNGEE. This CDR3 is built from 19 residues. CDR3 in DNA: TGTGCCAGCAGCGCGAGTGGAGGCTCTGGGACTAGCAGCAGGGTTGAGCAGTTCTTC. This encodes CASSASGGSGTSSRVEQFF.

The chain links TRBV19 to TRBJ1-4, with 7 nucleotides matching TRBD1. The CDR3 extends over 14 amino acids. The ends lost 7 bases at V and 8 bases at J; junction bases unmatched: 10. Germline CDR1 and CDR2: LNHDA and SQIVND (reference sequence). CDR3 nucleotide sequence: TGTGCCAGTACAAGAAGGGGGCCGGAAGAAAAACTGTTTTTT. Translation gives CASTRRGPEEKLFF.

The V gene is TRBV28, the J gene TRBJ2-3; D is uncertain. Germline CDR1 is MDHEN and CDR2 is SYDVKM. V lost 6 bases and J 3 bases, leaving 7 bases between the germline ends. This CDR3 comprises 12 residues. The CDR3 nucleotides read TGTGCCAGCAGCACCACAACAGATACGCAGTATTTT. It yields the protein CASSTTTDTQYF.

This clone has a handful of counts. This sequence joins TRBV28 and TRBJ2-7, with 7 bases that match TRBD2. CDR1 is MDHEN, CDR2 SYDVKM, per germline. The CDR3 consists of 12 residues. V dropped 10 bases and J dropped 5; count of bases not matched to a gene: 8. The CDR3 sequence: CATKRDSNEQYF. CDR3 sequence (DNA): TGTGCCACCAAGCGGGATAGCAACGAGCAGTACTTC.

The count of this clone is one. The chain joins TRBV30 to TRBJ2-5; 13 nucleotides line up with TRBD2. The V gene end was trimmed by 4 bases and the J gene end by 5 bases; junction bases not matched to a gene: 7. This CDR3 spans 15 amino acids. The germline CDR1 and CDR2 sequences are GTSNPN and SVGIG (reference sequence). CDR3 in amino acids: CAWNRGTSGEETQYF. In DNA, the CDR3 is TGTGCCTGGAACCGAGGGACTAGCGGGGAGGAGACCCAGTACTTC.